Each of the 23 T cell receptor beta chains below was sequenced from the same sample in a study of Graves' ophthalmopathy and Graves' hyperthyroidism. Amplification of the TCR beta CDR3 regions used RNA transcripts (as template). HTBI-primed RT-PCR formed the first round, and a multiplex PCR formed the second. TCRdb analysed the multiplex PCR reads with MiXCR anew, one entry per CDR3 protein. The table has 900,000 to 1,200,000 distinct CDR3 sequences, roughly two fifths seen once. Sequenced input: peripheral blood or thyroid tissue (not recorded which). The receptor set was obtained from an adult man with Graves' hyperthyroidism.

As for this clonotype: Because the CDR3 is missing its conserved closing phenylalanine or tryptophan, this is likely a read error. The DNA is left out, because the CDR3 cannot be placed on it with certainty; the CDR3 is given as TCRdb lists it. The gene calls are TRBV10-2 and TRBJ1-1; TRBD1 is the table's D call, not checked against the DNA. The CDR3 contains 13 residues when both ends are counted. Germline V gene data show CDR1 as WSHSY and CDR2 as SAAADI. The CDR3 region is CASSEFQGAQANY.

The sample holds a few counts of this clonotype. The chain joins TRBV7-3 to TRBJ2-3, with D perhaps matching TRBD1 or TRBD2 (5 bases each). The CDR3 spans 16 residues. From germline, CDR1 is SGHTA and CDR2 FQGTGA. V dropped 5 bases and J dropped 2 bases, with 17 bases sitting between them. The CDR3 here is CASSHTRDPLTDTQYF. The CDR3 nucleotides read TGTGCCAGCAGCCATACCAGGGACCCCCTCACAGATACGCAGTATTTT. The whole variable domain, filled in from reference TRBV7-3 and TRBJ2-3, reads GAGVSQTPSNKVTEKGKYVELRCDPISGHTALYWYRQSLGQGPEFLIYFQGTGAADDSGLPNDRFFAVRPEGSVSTLKIQRTERGDSAVYLCASSHTRDPLTDTQYFGPGTRLTVL.

Regarding this clonotype: A read error may explain this, as a much larger clone is one base away. The chain recombines TRBV14 with TRBJ2-5; D remains unclear. Germline assignment: CDR1 SGHDN and CDR2 FVKESK. The CDR3 sequence is 13 residues long. Trimming left V 0 bases short and J 7 bases short, with 9 bases between. CDR3 in DNA: TGTGCCAGCAGCCAAGATTTTACGGCGACCCAGTACTTC. This translates into CASSQDFTATQYF.

In its sample, this clonotype was seen a few times. The V gene is TRBV20-1, the J gene TRBJ2-2, with TRBD1 matching over 7 bases. Germline lookup yields CDR1 DFQATT and CDR2 SNEGSKA (reference sequence). The CDR3 is made up of 15 amino acids. With 3 bases clipped from V and 6 bases from J, the junction kept 10 bases outside the gene matches. CDR3 residues: CSASGQGVPSGELFF. The CDR3 bases are TGCAGTGCTAGCGGGCAGGGGGTTCCGTCCGGGGAGCTGTTTTTT.

This clonotype occurred many times. V and J are TRBV29-1 and TRBJ2-2, with D unclear. This CDR3 spans 12 amino acids. The germline gives CDR1 SQVTM, CDR2 ANQGSEA. V was cut by 4 bases and J by 7 bases, with 10 bases left in between. CDR3 sequence reads: CSVVVTYGELFF. The CDR3 DNA reads as TGCAGCGTTGTCGTAACCTACGGGGAGCTGTTTTTT.

This clonotype was seen more than once but under ten times. Being one base from a much bigger clone, this may be a read error. The V gene is TRBV5-6, the J gene TRBJ1-5; TRBD1 aligns across 7 bases. With 6 bases clipped from V and 3 bases from J, the junction kept 9 bases outside the gene matches. The CDR3 consists of 15 residues. CDR1 and CDR2 from the germline V gene are SGHDT and YYEEEE. The CDR3 loop is CASTPATGANQPQHF. DNA of the CDR3: TGTGCCAGCACCCCCGCCACAGGGGCCAATCAGCCCCAGCATTTT.

Note on this clonotype: One end of the junction varies from germline; a read error may be responsible. V is TRBV5-1 and J is TRBJ1-1; D gene uncertain. The germline V gene encodes CDR1 SGHRS and CDR2 YFSETQ. This CDR3 is built from 13 residues. The CDR3 sequence: CARSVEQNTEAFF. The CDR3 DNA follows: TGTGCCCGCAGCGTCGAACAGAACACTGAAGCTTTCTTT.

There are many counts of this clonotype. This chain connects TRBV2 to TRBJ1-1; 9 nucleotides agree with TRBD1. Germline assignment: CDR1 SNHLY and CDR2 FYNNEI. The CDR3 has 14 residues. J gave up 6 bases and V 7 bases, and 9 bases lay outside the gene matches. CDR3 sequence: CASITGTGLPEAFF. The CDR3 coding sequence is TGTGCCAGCATCACCGGGACAGGGCTCCCTGAAGCTTTCTTT.

This chain joins TRBV5-1 and TRBJ1-3; the D gene is possibly TRBD1 (5 bases). The ends were cut back, 0 bases at V and 2 bases at J, with 9 bases in the middle. Germline CDR1 SGHRS, CDR2 YFSETQ. This CDR3 has 15 residues. CDR3 amino acids: CASSLAAGTGNTIYF. CDR3 DNA: TGCGCCAGCAGCTTGGCGGCAGGGACTGGAAACACCATATATTTT.

Note on this clonotype: This may come from a read error, since a much larger clone is one base off. The gene calls are TRBV5-1 and TRBJ2-7, with 10 bases aligning to TRBD2. The CDR3 runs 15 residues. Germline V gene lookup returns CDR1 SGHRS and CDR2 YFSETQ. CDR3 nucleotide sequence: TGCGCCAGCAGCTTGGCGCTAGCGGGAGAGGACGAGCGGTACTTC. Its protein is CASSLALAGEDERYF. The full variable domain, its missing parts supplied by reference TRBV5-1 and TRBJ2-7, is KAGVTQTPRYLIKTRGQQVTLSCSPISGHRSVSWYQQTPGQGLQFLFEYFSETQRNKGNFPGRFSGRQFSNSRSEMNVSTLELGDSALYLCASSLALAGEDERYFGPGTRLTVT.

The V call is TRBV18, the J call TRBJ2-7, with a tentative D call TRBD2 (7 bases). Germline-derived CDR1 and CDR2 are KGHSH and LQKENI. The CDR3 consists of 14 residues. With 1 base removed from V and 3 bases from J, the gap between germline ends came to 10 bases. The CDR3 coding sequence is TGTGCCAGCTCACCACAGCGGGACAACTACGAGCAGTACTTC. Translation gives CASSPQRDNYEQYF.

Many counts were recorded for this clonotype. This chain links TRBV29-1 with TRBJ1-1; no clear D gene. There are 15 residues in the CDR3. Germline CDR1 is SQVTM and CDR2 is ANQGSEA. V lost 4 bases and J 2 bases, leaving 17 bases between the germline ends. The CDR3 DNA reads TGCAGCGTTGTATCCGTCCGAATGGGAAACACTGAAGCTTTCTTT. Protein sequence: CSVVSVRMGNTEAFF.

This clonotype was observed at least ten times. The chain joins TRBV15 to TRBJ1-1; D remains ambiguous. With 8 bases removed from V and 0 bases from J, the gap between germline ends came to 10 bases. The CDR3 length is 13 residues. Germline V CDR1 and CDR2: LNHNV, YYDKDF (reference sequence). The CDR3 nucleotides are TGTGCCACCCGATACGGGATGAACACTGAAGCTTTCTTT. It specifies CATRYGMNTEAFF.

This clonotype was counted many times. The V gene is TRBV7-2, the J gene TRBJ1-2; no clear D gene. The ends were cut back, 5 bases at V and 8 bases at J, with 9 bases in the middle. This CDR3 comprises 11 residues. Germline V gene sequence: CDR1 SGHTA, CDR2 FQGNSA. The CDR3 DNA follows: TGTGCCAGCAGCCCCCGTCAGGGCTACACCTTC. The encoded protein is CASSPRQGYTF. The variable domain in full, with the rest retrieved from reference TRBV7-2 and TRBJ1-2, is GAGVSQSPSNKVTEKGKDVELRCDPISGHTALYWYRQSLGQGLEFLIYFQGNSAPDKSGLPSDRFSAERTGGSVSTLTIQRTQQEDSAVYLCASSPRQGYTFGSGTRLTVV.

V and J are TRBV12-3 or TRBV12-4 and TRBJ2-7; either TRBD1 or TRBD2 may fit D (7 bases each). V was shortened by 3 bases and J by 2 bases, with 11 bases between the two germline ends. The CDR3 has 14 amino acids. The CDR3 nucleotides read TGTGCCAGCAGTTTTGCAGGGGGGGCCTACGAGCAGTACTTC. This gives the protein CASSFAGGAYEQYF.

With respect to this clonotype: Mismatch with germline at one junction end may stem from a read error. V is TRBV7-8 and J is TRBJ2-5; TRBD2 aligns across 8 bases. This CDR3 spans 19 amino acids. In germline, CDR1 is SGHVS, CDR2 FQNEAQ. The CDR3 region is CASSLGLGVGGGPEETQNF. Written as DNA, the CDR3 is TGTGCCAGCAGCTTAGGCCTCGGAGTCGGCGGGGGGCCGGAAGAGACCCAGAACTTC.

This clonotype was detected many times. This rearrangement joins TRBV12-3 or TRBV12-4 to TRBJ1-1; D is unresolved. This CDR3 region has 12 residues. Trimming took off 3 bases at V and 4 bases at J, with 6 bases between the two ends. Written as DNA, the CDR3 is TGTGCCAGCAGTTTTGCCCTCACTGAAGCTTTCTTT. Amino acid sequence: CASSFALTEAFF.

This clonotype has a handful of counts. This may stem from a read error, because a much larger clone lies one nucleotide away. The genes are TRBV7-3 and TRBJ1-1; 8 bases fit TRBD1. This CDR3 contains 13 residues. Germline CDR1 reads SGHTA; CDR2 reads FQGTGA. V shed 5 bases, J shed 4 bases, and the junction held 3 bases outside the gene matches. The DNA for the CDR3 is TGTGCCAGCAGCAATACAGGGGGCACTGAAGCTTTCTTT. It encodes CASSNTGGTEAFF.

This clonotype showed up many times. The gene calls are TRBV7-8 and TRBJ1-5; 7 nucleotides agree with TRBD1. With 5 bases clipped from V and 4 bases from J, the junction kept 11 bases outside the gene matches. This CDR3 contains 16 residues. CDR1 is SGHVS, CDR2 FQNEAQ, per germline. CDR3 nucleotides: TGTGCCAGCAGCCGGGATGGGGACAGCAGGAATCAGCCCCAGCATTTT. This gives the protein CASSRDGDSRNQPQHF.

The chain combines TRBV18 with TRBJ1-1, with D unresolved. The CDR3 totals 14 residues. V was clipped by 6 bases and J by 3 bases, with 14 bases between them. Germline CDR1 and CDR2: KGHSH and LQKENI. CDR3 sequence reads: CASSSGLQDTEAFF. CDR3 in DNA: TGTGCCAGCTCCTCGGGTCTGCAGGACACTGAAGCTTTCTTT.

This clonotype showed up just a few times. The rearrangement joins TRBV29-1 to TRBJ2-7, with 11 bases identical to TRBD2. The V gene end was trimmed by 4 bases and the J gene end by 6 bases; junction bases not matched to a gene: 2. This CDR3 region has 12 residues. From germline, CDR1 is SQVTM and CDR2 ANQGSEA. The CDR3 DNA reads TGCAGCGTTGGACTAGCGGGACTCGAGCAGTACTTC. Translation gives CSVGLAGLEQYF.

The chain combines TRBV7-2 with TRBJ2-3, with D maybe TRBD2 (5 bases). V lost 4 bases and J lost 4, with 15 bases in between. The V gene's germline CDR1 is SGHTA and CDR2 FQGNSA. The CDR3 has 15 residues. CDR3 protein: CASSSLEGWADTQYF. DNA of the CDR3: TGTGCCAGCAGCTCCCTTGAGGGCTGGGCAGATACGCAGTATTTT.

This clonotype appeared many times. The V call is TRBV6-5, the J call TRBJ1-1; 8 bases are shared with TRBD1. Losses at the gene ends were 6 bases for V and 11 bases for J; bases not matched to a gene: 5. The germline gives CDR1 MNHEY, CDR2 SVGAGI. This CDR3 is built from 11 residues. The CDR3 region is CASSQDRVAFF. CDR3 nucleotide sequence: TGTGCCAGCAGCCAGGACAGGGTTGCTTTCTTT.